This T cell receptor (beta chain) was documented in a study of blood T cell repertoires in COVID-19. Using immunoSEQ multiplex PCR, the repertoire was profiled, and TCRdb retains in-frame clones only, with some absent. The data contain 100,000 or so clones, over 75% of them singletons. Germline V gene sequence: CDR1 LGHNA, CDR2 YNFKEQ. Trimming removed 0 bases from V and 6 bases from J, with 8 bases in between. This CDR3 is built from 14 residues. Material: peripheral blood. This chain uses TRBV4-2 with TRBJ2-2; no clear D gene. The source of this sequence is a woman aged 60-70 years with acute or convalescent COVID-19. The CDR3 spells CASSQELESGELFF. The CDR3 DNA is TGTGCCAGCAGCCAAGAGCTCGAGTCCGGGGAGCTGTTTTTT.